The 29 T cell receptor beta chains in this list originate from one sample, sequenced in a study of blood T cells in healthy people across ages. It was with a sample-barcoded 5' primer and a J-beta primer mix that a second PCR of about 6 to 12 cycles was run. TCRdb redid the calling of the 5' RACE reads with MiXCR, one entry per CDR3 protein. The sample comprises 700,000 to 950,000 distinct CDR3 sequences, over 45% of which are singletons, and 20% to 25% rests with the top ten. Sequencing was performed on blood. The receptors were sampled from a man aged 25 to 40 in good health.

This clonotype was found many times. The genes are TRBV20-1 and TRBJ1-1, with TRBD1 as a possible D gene (6 bases). CDR3 length: 15 amino acids. The germline CDR1 and CDR2 sequences are DFQATT and SNEGSKA (reference sequence). Trimming pared 6 bases from V and 1 base from J, leaving 18 bases between. CDR3 residues: CSAPRGHGGNTEAFF. The CDR3 DNA reads TGCAGTGCGCCACGGGGGCATGGCGGGAACACTGAAGCTTTCTTT.

The chain carries TRBV4-1 and TRBJ2-5, with a weak D call TRBD2 (6 bases). Gene TRBJ2-7 matches the end of the DNA better, so the J call may be wrong. Germline V lookup: CDR1 MGHRA, CDR2 YSYEKL. There are 15 residues in the CDR3. DNA for the CDR3: TGCGCCAGCAGCCAAGAGGCGGGGTACTCCTACGAGCAGTACTTC. Translated, it gives CASSQEAGYSYEQYF.

CDR3: CASSGFGTANYNEQFF. In DNA form, the CDR3 reads TGTGCCAGCAGTGGATTTGGGACAGCCAACTACAATGAGCAGTTCTTC. J is TRBJ2-1 and V is TRBV6-1, with TRBD1 matching 7 bases. Germline CDR1 reads MNHNS; CDR2 reads SASEGT. With 4 bases clipped from V and 3 bases from J, the junction kept 9 bases outside the gene matches. The CDR3 has 16 amino acids.

The chain uses TRBV11-2 and TRBJ1-2, with D possibly TRBD1 on 5 matching bases. Germline V CDR1 and CDR2: SGHAT, FQNNGV. There are 17 residues in the CDR3. Trimming left V 5 bases short and J 0 bases short, with 19 bases between. As DNA, the CDR3 is TGTGCCAGCAGCCCGCCGGAGGGGAGAAGGGCTAACTATGGCTACACCTTC. It specifies CASSPPEGRRANYGYTF. Combining the CDR3 with reference TRBV11-2 and TRBJ1-2 gives the whole variable domain EAGVAQSPRYKIIEKRQSVAFWCNPISGHATLYWYQQILGQGPKLLIQFQNNGVVDDSQLPKDRFSAERLKGVDSTLKIQPAKLEDSAVYLCASSPPEGRRANYGYTFGSGTRLTVV.

J is TRBJ2-7 and V is TRBV7-2, with D tentatively TRBD2 (6 bases). CDR1 SGHTA and CDR2 FQGNSA come from the germline V gene. Trimming left V 3 bases short and J 5 bases short, with 11 bases between. This CDR3 has 13 amino acids. CDR3 amino acids: CASSFRREDEQYF. The CDR3 DNA is TGTGCCAGCAGCTTCCGGAGGGAGGACGAGCAGTACTTC.

The chain carries TRBV20-1 and TRBJ2-3; D uncertain. V lost 3 bases and J lost 5, with 6 bases in between. CDR3 length: 11 residues. Germline lookup yields CDR1 DFQATT and CDR2 SNEGSKA (reference sequence). The CDR3 DNA reads TGCAGTGCTAGGACCCTAGATACGCAGTATTTT. This translates into CSARTLDTQYF.

This clonotype was detected ten times or more. The chain recombines TRBV6-5 with TRBJ1-1; D possibly corresponds to TRBD1 (5 bases). Trimming pared 0 bases from V and 3 bases from J, leaving 11 bases between. The CDR3 runs 15 residues. Germline V lookup: CDR1 MNHEY, CDR2 SVGAGI. CDR3 in amino acids: CASSYSRGVDTEAFF. Here the CDR3 DNA reads TGTGCCAGCAGTTACTCGAGGGGCGTCGACACTGAAGCTTTCTTT.

This clonotype was detected ten times or more. The genes are TRBV5-1 and TRBJ2-5, with 9 bases that match TRBD1. CDR3 size: 17 residues. In germline, CDR1 is SGHRS, CDR2 YFSETQ. J was trimmed by 2 bases and V by 0 bases; bases with no gene match: 8. The CDR3 DNA reads TGCGCCAGCAGCTTGGGCCACCTAGGACAGGGGCAAGAGACCCAGTACTTC. Encoded protein: CASSLGHLGQGQETQYF. The full variable domain, in which reference TRBV5-1 and TRBJ2-5 provide the parts outside the CDR3, is KAGVTQTPRYLIKTRGQQVTLSCSPISGHRSVSWYQQTPGQGLQFLFEYFSETQRNKGNFPGRFSGRQFSNSRSEMNVSTLELGDSALYLCASSLGHLGQGQETQYFGPGTRLLVL.

This chain joins TRBV3-1 and TRBJ2-5; D is possibly TRBD1 (6 bases). The CDR3 length is 12 residues. V lost 2 bases, J lost 9 bases, and 10 bases lay in between. CDR1 and CDR2 (germline): LGHDT, YNNKEL (reference sequence). CDR3 nucleotides: TGTGCCAGCAGCCAAATTAAGGGGGCCCAGTACTTC. This sequence encodes CASSQIKGAQYF.

V usage is TRBV6-2 or TRBV6-3 and J usage is TRBJ1-1, with a tentative D call TRBD1 (5 bases). V was shortened by 0 bases and J by 3 bases, with 17 bases between the two germline ends. Germline CDR1 is MNHEY and CDR2 is SVGEGT. The CDR3 extends over 17 amino acids. The CDR3 loop is CASSYSIRRGGDTEAFF. As DNA, the CDR3 is TGTGCCAGCAGTTACTCGATTCGGAGGGGCGGGGACACTGAAGCTTTCTTT.

This clonotype showed up just a few times. The V gene is TRBV29-1, the J gene TRBJ1-2; D is ambiguous. CDR1 is SQVTM and CDR2 is ANQGSEA in the germline V gene. This CDR3 is built from 13 residues. Trimming removed 7 bases at V and 8 bases at J, with 20 bases between. CDR3 sequence: CSGSSSASTGYTF. CDR3 nucleotides: TGCAGCGGATCCTCCTCGGCTAGCACGGGCTACACCTTC. Combining the CDR3 with reference TRBV29-1 and TRBJ1-2 gives the whole variable domain SAVISQKPSRDICQRGTSLTIQCQVDSQVTMMFWYRQQPGQSLTLIATANQGSEATYESGFVIDKFPISRPNLTFSTLTVSNMSPEDSSIYLCSGSSSASTGYTFGSGTRLTVV.

DNA for the CDR3: TGTGCCAGCAGCAGCCTGGACAGTTCTACCTACGAGCAGTACTTC. It yields the protein CASSSLDSSTYEQYF. The rearrangement joins TRBV2 to TRBJ2-7; D is possibly TRBD1 (6 bases). Germline V lookup: CDR1 SNHLY, CDR2 FYNNEI. Trimming pared 6 bases from V and 2 bases from J, leaving 17 bases between. The CDR3 has 15 residues.

The chain joins TRBV15 to TRBJ2-5; D is ambiguous. V shed 4 bases and J shed 1 base, with 10 bases lying between them. Germline loops: CDR1 LNHNV, CDR2 YYDKDF (reference sequence). This CDR3 is built from 14 residues. This CDR3 is CATSTTATQETQYF. The CDR3 nucleotides read TGTGCCACCAGCACCACAGCGACCCAAGAGACCCAGTACTTC.

This clonotype was seen once. The chain uses TRBV3-1 and TRBJ2-3; 8 bases fit TRBD2. Trimming removed 4 bases from V and 3 bases from J; junction bases left unmatched: 9. There are 16 residues in the CDR3. Germline-derived CDR1 and CDR2 are LGHDT and YNNKEL (reference sequence). Here the CDR3 reads CASSLSGTRYTDTQYF. CDR3 nucleotide sequence: TGTGCCAGCAGCCTTTCCGGGACTAGGTATACAGATACGCAGTATTTT.

For this clonotype: A read error is possible here, since a much larger clone lies one base away. V usage is TRBV4-1 and J usage is TRBJ2-1; D not resolved. The V gene lost 0 bases and the J gene lost 10 bases, with 10 bases spanning the gap. The CDR3 totals 13 residues. The V gene's germline CDR1 is MGHRA and CDR2 YSYEKL. The CDR3, as DNA: TGCGCCAGCAGCCAAGAGGACGGTGGGGAGCAGTTCTTC. Protein: CASSQEDGGEQFF.

The rearrangement links TRBV28 to TRBJ2-5; maybe TRBD2 (7 bases). V was shortened by 4 bases and J by 0 bases, with 18 bases between the two germline ends. From germline, CDR1 is MDHEN and CDR2 SYDVKM. This CDR3 is built from 17 residues. The DNA of the CDR3 is TGTGCCAGCAGTTCACTAGGGGGGGACAATTACCAAGAGACCCAGTACTTC. This codes for CASSSLGGDNYQETQYF.

The chain carries TRBV24-1 and TRBJ2-5, with TRBD2 matching 12 bases. The V gene end was trimmed by 3 bases and the J gene end by 4 bases; junction bases not matched to a gene: 5. From germline, CDR1 is KGHDR and CDR2 SFDVKD. The CDR3 extends over 16 amino acids. Here the CDR3 reads CATSDLLTSGGETQYF. The CDR3 region has the DNA TGTGCCACCAGTGATCTACTGACTAGCGGGGGAGAGACCCAGTACTTC.

The rearrangement links TRBV20-1 to TRBJ2-1, with D possibly TRBD1 on 6 matching bases. Germline assignment: CDR1 DFQATT and CDR2 SNEGSKA (reference sequence). With 6 bases removed from V and 0 bases from J, the gap between germline ends came to 15 bases. The CDR3 has 15 residues. Here the CDR3 DNA reads TGCAGTGCCGAAACAAGGGGGAGCTCCTACAATGAGCAGTTCTTC. Amino acids: CSAETRGSSYNEQFF.

V usage is TRBV7-2 and J usage is TRBJ1-5; 11 nucleotides match TRBD1. CDR1 and CDR2 from the germline V gene are SGHTA and FQGNSA. V lost 4 bases, J lost 6 bases, and 5 bases stayed unmatched. The CDR3 extends over 15 amino acids. The CDR3 DNA is TGTGCCAGCAGCTGGACAGGGGGCGTAGGTCAGCCCCAGCATTTT. It specifies CASSWTGGVGQPQHF.

The chain couples TRBV7-9 to TRBJ2-4; D gene uncertain. V was shortened by 3 bases and J by 2 bases, with 2 bases between the two germline ends. The germline gives CDR1 SEHNR, CDR2 FQNEAQ (reference sequence). This CDR3 contains 12 residues. The CDR3 sequence: CASSLSKNIQYF. CDR3 nucleotide sequence: TGTGCCAGCAGCTTGTCCAAAAACATTCAGTACTTC.

J is TRBJ2-5 and V is TRBV30, with D hard to call. There are 13 residues in the CDR3. V lost 0 bases, J lost 5 bases, and 10 bases lay in between. Germline CDR1 reads GTSNPN; CDR2 reads SVGIG (reference sequence). Here the CDR3 reads CAWSVKAVETQYF. The CDR3 DNA is TGTGCCTGGAGTGTAAAAGCAGTGGAGACCCAGTACTTC.

The sample holds a few counts of this clonotype. The genes are TRBV7-2 and TRBJ2-1; 7 nucleotides match TRBD2. This CDR3 comprises 14 residues. V lost 0 bases and J lost 7; bases outside the gene matches: 3. The germline CDR1 and CDR2 sequences are SGHTA and FQGNSA. The CDR3 here is CASSLATSLNEQFF. In DNA, the CDR3 is TGTGCCAGCAGCTTAGCGACTAGCCTTAATGAGCAGTTCTTC.

The rearrangement joins TRBV18 to TRBJ2-4; D possibly matches TRBD1 or TRBD2 (5 bases each). The J call may be wrong; the DNA end is better matched by TRBJ2-7. The CDR3 contains 13 residues. Per the germline V gene, CDR1 is KGHSH and CDR2 is LQKENI. The CDR3 sequence is CASSRDLLYEQYF. CDR3 bases: TGTGCCAGCTCCCGGGACCTCCTATACGAGCAGTACTTC.

This clonotype was counted between two and nine times. The J gene is TRBJ1-1, the V gene TRBV27; D is unresolved. V was pared by 3 bases and J by 0 bases, with 11 bases between. Per germline, CDR1 MNHEY and CDR2 SMNVEV (reference sequence). This CDR3 is built from 15 residues. The CDR3 protein is CASSFFAGMNTEAFF. In DNA form, the CDR3 reads TGTGCCAGCAGTTTCTTTGCGGGAATGAACACTGAAGCTTTCTTT.

The chain uses TRBV20-1 and TRBJ2-7; 12 bases match TRBD2. After removal of 2 bases from V and 0 bases from J, the junction contained 8 bases not matched to a gene. CDR1 and CDR2 from the germline V gene are DFQATT and SNEGSKA (reference sequence). This CDR3 spans 17 amino acids. The CDR3 bases are TGCAGTGCTAGACTAGCGGGAGGGCCTATTCTCTCCTACGAGCAGTACTTC. It yields the protein CSARLAGGPILSYEQYF.

With regard to this clonotype: The junction departs from germline at one end; a sequencing error may be responsible. V and J are TRBV15 and TRBJ2-4; tentative D call: TRBD2 (6 bases). The J call may be mistaken, given a closer DNA end match to TRBJ2-7. CDR1 and CDR2 from the germline V gene are LNHNV and YYDKDF (reference sequence). The CDR3 is 14 residues long. The CDR3: CATRRAAGSYEQYF. The CDR3 bases are TGTGCCACCCGCAGAGCGGCGGGATCCTACGAGCAGTACTTC.

The gene calls are TRBV3-1 and TRBJ2-7; 8 bases map to TRBD2. V was pared by 1 base and J by 4 bases, with 9 bases of the junction left unmatched. This CDR3 contains 16 residues. Germline values: CDR1 LGHDT, CDR2 YNNKEL (reference sequence). The CDR3: CASSQGVSGRLYEQYF. The DNA of the CDR3 is TGTGCCAGCAGCCAAGGTGTAAGCGGGAGACTGTACGAGCAGTACTTC.

This chain uses TRBV2 with TRBJ2-4; the match to TRBD2 covers 13 bases. This CDR3 spans 17 amino acids. Trimming took 4 bases from V and 5 from J; bases not matched to a gene: 8. Germline V gene sequence: CDR1 SNHLY, CDR2 FYNNEI. The CDR3 DNA reads TGTGCCAGCAGTGGGGGGACTAGCGGGGCGTATCAAAACATTCAGTACTTC. Translated: CASSGGTSGAYQNIQYF.

This sequence joins TRBV6-6 and TRBJ1-4; possible D gene TRBD1, 6 bases. With 5 bases removed from V and 7 bases from J, the gap between germline ends came to 17 bases. Germline CDR1 MNHNY, CDR2 SVGAGI (reference sequence). The CDR3 contains 15 residues. The CDR3 region has the DNA TGTGCCAGCAGTATCAACAGGGAGGAGACTGAAAAACTGTTTTTT. As protein: CASSINREETEKLFF.